Described below is a single T cell receptor (beta chain) sequence and its context. Antigen specificity is unknown. Deletions cut 3 bases from V and 5 bases from J, with 13 bases between. The CDR3 consists of 15 residues. Germline values: CDR1 SSHAT, CDR2 FNYEAQ (reference sequence). Assay: immunoSEQ multiplex PCR; the TCRdb copy retains only in-frame clones and omits some. There are around 150,000 clones in the sample; around 90% occur only once, and 1.5% to 2% lies in the top ten. These data are taken from a study of T cell responses to AZD1222 COVID-19 vaccine. Study observations and caveats: There were mostly white British donors and more females than males, and clonal diversity was possibly underestimated.

The J gene is TRBJ2-2, the V gene TRBV7-7; possible D gene TRBD2, 7 bases. The receptor was derived from an adult in good health. Sequenced material: peripheral blood, taken on day 0 of AZD1222 vaccination. CDR3 loop: CASSLGGPGTGELFF. In DNA, the CDR3 is TGTGCCAGCAGCTTGGGGGGGCCTGGGACCGGGGAGCTGTTTTTT.